This T cell receptor (beta chain) originates from a study of blood T cell repertoires in COVID-19 (dated by TCRdb to 2018 to 2020). About the investigation overall: Collaborator samples came from the United States, Italy and Spain and covered acute and convalescent phases of COVID-19. Subjects who had been exposed to COVID-19, were actively infected with it, or had recovered from it provided the deeply sampled blood TCRbeta repertoires that made up the dataset. The repertoires were released in a freely available public database meant as a resource for research on the immune response to SARS-CoV-2. Where available, HLA class I and class II types were taken from metadata supplied by the sample provider and were not determined by assay-based typing. The samples were drawn from two sources: the first 160 participants of the ongoing ImmuneRACE study, and 1,000 to 1,500 subjects contributed by 6 global collaborators. The material from the prospective study consisted of cDNA or gDNA derived from T cells, B-cell-depleted T cells, or PBMCs. Sample metadata almost always included a de-identified subject ID, COVID-19 status, age in years and sex. The full study reports these points: The quantity of clinical and demographic metadata differed by source and by participant and was supplied without curation.

Concerning this clone itself: Its target antigen remains unknown. No base quality values were provided; no much bigger clone lies one nucleotide off.

TCRbeta CDR3 regions were amplified from genomic DNA by means of the immunoSEQ Assay, a bias-controlled multiplex PCR. For the original study's pipeline: Nucleated cell counts per sample were estimated from amplification of reference gene primers within the assay. Sequence reads were collapsed and filtered to measure the absolute abundance of every unique TCRbeta CDR3 rearrangement. For each sample, productive Simpson clonality was calculated as the square root of Simpson's diversity index across productive rearrangements. TCRdb holds this immuneACCESS table with in-frame rearrangements only. Some clones are missing; in checked studies, unresolved V genes explain under half, and the rest has no known cause. D and trimming were read from the DNA, whereas the V and J calls and clone size are those reported in that table. This sample gives 300,000 to 450,000 clones in total; more than 70% of them show up just once. The top ten hold 2.3% of the sample.

CDR1 and CDR2, looked up from the germline V gene, are LGHNT and FRNRAP. V ends up 3 bases short and J 11 bases short, with an unmatched junction base count of 6. The CDR3 covers 13 residues, taking in both the cysteine and the phenylalanine. Only CDR3 DNA remains: 39 bases, in frame from the first base. One collaborating source in Seattle enrolled patients while the patients were actively infected and followed the patients over time throughout the course of disease. The collaborating institutions used their own protocols to collect whole blood in K2EDTA tubes. For TCRbeta analysis, collaborator samples were shipped as frozen whole blood, as isolated PBMCs, or as DNA extracted from either sample type.

The source material was peripheral blood. The TCR originated in a woman in her sixties or seventies with COVID-19, enrolled during active disease. The chain uses TRBV12-5 and TRBJ1-5, with 8 bases in between that match TRBD1. This receptor has the CDR3 CASGFGSQGAQHF. The DNA reads as follows: TGTGCTAGTGGTTTTGGGTCACAGGGGGCCCAGCATTTT.